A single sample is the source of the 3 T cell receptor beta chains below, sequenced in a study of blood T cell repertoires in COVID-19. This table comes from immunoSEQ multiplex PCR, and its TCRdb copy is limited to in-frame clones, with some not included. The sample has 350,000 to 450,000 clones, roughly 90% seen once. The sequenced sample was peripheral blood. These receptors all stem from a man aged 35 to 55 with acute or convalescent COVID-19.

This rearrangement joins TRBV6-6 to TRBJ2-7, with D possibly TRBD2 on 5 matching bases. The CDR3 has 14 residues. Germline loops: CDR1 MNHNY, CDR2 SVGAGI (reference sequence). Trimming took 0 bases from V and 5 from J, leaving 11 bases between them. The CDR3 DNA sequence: TGTGCCAGCAGTTACTCAGGAGGCAGGAACGAGCAGTACTTC. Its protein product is CASSYSGGRNEQYF.

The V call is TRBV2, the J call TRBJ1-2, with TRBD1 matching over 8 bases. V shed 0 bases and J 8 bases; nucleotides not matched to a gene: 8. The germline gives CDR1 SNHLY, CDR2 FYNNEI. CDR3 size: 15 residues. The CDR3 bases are TGTGCCAGCAGTGAAGCGCTTCTGACAGGGGAAGGCTACACCTTC. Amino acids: CASSEALLTGEGYTF.

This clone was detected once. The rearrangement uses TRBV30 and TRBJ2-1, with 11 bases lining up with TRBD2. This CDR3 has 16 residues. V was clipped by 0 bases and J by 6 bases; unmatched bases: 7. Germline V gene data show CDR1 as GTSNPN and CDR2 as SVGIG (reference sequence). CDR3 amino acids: CAWSVVRLAGINEQFF. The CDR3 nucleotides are TGTGCCTGGAGTGTAGTGAGACTAGCGGGAATCAATGAGCAGTTCTTC.